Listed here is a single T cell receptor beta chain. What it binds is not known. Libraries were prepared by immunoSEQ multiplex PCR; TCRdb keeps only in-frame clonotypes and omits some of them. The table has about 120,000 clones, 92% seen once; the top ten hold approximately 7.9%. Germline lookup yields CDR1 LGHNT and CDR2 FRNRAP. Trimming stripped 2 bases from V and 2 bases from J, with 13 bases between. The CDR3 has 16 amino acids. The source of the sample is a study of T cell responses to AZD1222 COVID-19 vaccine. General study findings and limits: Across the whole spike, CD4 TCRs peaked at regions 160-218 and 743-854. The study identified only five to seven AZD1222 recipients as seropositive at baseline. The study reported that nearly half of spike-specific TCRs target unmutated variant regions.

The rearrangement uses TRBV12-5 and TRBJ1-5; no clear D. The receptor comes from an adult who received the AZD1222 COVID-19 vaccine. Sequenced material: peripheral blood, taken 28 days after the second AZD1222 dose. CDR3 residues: CASGLLPQRGNQPQHF. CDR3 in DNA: TGTGCTAGTGGTTTGTTGCCCCAGCGGGGCAATCAGCCCCAGCATTTT.